This T cell receptor beta chain came from a study of T cell clonality in common variable immunodeficiency. This clone appeared many times. Its antigen remains unknown. The read ends 3 residues shy of where the CDR3 ends; the end is completed using the germline J gene. Broader study findings: Fewer deletions and N-nucleotide insertions were reportedly seen in common variable immunodeficiency TCR beta sequences. Compared with healthy controls, CVID subjects showed increased TCRbeta clonality, mostly in about a third.

Using immunoSEQ multiplex PCR, the repertoire was profiled, and TCRdb retains in-frame clones only, with some absent. Sampling found tens of thousands of clones, none seen once. The CDR3 loop spans 15 amino acids. Germline V gene sequence: CDR1 SGHTA, CDR2 FQGNSA. The V gene lost 4 bases and the J gene lost 3 bases, with 12 bases spanning the gap. What was sequenced was peripheral blood mononuclear cells. This sequence originates from a person aged 18 to 75 in good health. The V call is TRBV7-2, the J call TRBJ2-2; TRBD2 is a possible D gene (6 bases). CDR3 DNA (partial): TGTGCCAGCAGCTCAAGTAGCGGCCACACCGGGGAG. The encoded protein is CASSSSSGHTGE. The entire CDR3 sequence reads CASSSSSGHTGELFF.